This TCR beta chain was identified in a study of long-term antiretroviral therapy in people with HIV. General study points: ART-treated samples gained diversity yet remained below transplant donor controls. Comparison with controls showed narrower CDR3 length ranges in HIV repertoires.

They ran version v3.0 of the immunoSEQ assay at survey level. Per-sample sequencing targets were about 40,000-55,000 T-cell genomes. The repertoire was sequenced with immunoSEQ multiplex PCR; TCRdb's copy has only in-frame clones and lacks some. The data contain 20,000 to 25,000 clones, less than 80% of them singletons. For each donor, at least one pre-ART and at least two post-ART PBMC samples were available. The CDR3 length is 12 residues. Germline V gene sequence: CDR1 SGHAT, CDR2 FQNNGV. V gave up 3 bases and J gave up 6 bases, with 6 bases separating them. As for this clone: Its antigen is as yet unknown.

V gene TRBV11-2 combines with J gene TRBJ1-3; unclear D gene. The sample consisted of unsorted PBMCs, taken 4.1 years after starting antiretroviral therapy. The sequence was collected from a woman in her forties with HIV. Here the CDR3 DNA reads TGTGCCAGCAGCTTCGGGGAAAACACCATATATTTT. Translating gives CASSFGENTIYF.